The entry that follows covers one T cell receptor (beta chain) sequence. Its antigen is not known. The assay was immunoSEQ multiplex PCR, and TCRdb's table has in-frame clones only and misses some. The sample consists of tens of thousands of clones, roughly 88% of them appearing once. The entry originates in a study of radiotherapy plus CTLA-4 blockade in lung cancer. Study-level information: There were objective responses in 18% of patients, and around 30% had disease control. Whole-study results and caveats: Peripheral blood showed expansion of tumor-derived TCR clones after radiotherapy and ipilimumab. It was early blood T cell clone dynamics, with interferon-beta, that reportedly best predicted response.

The specimen comprised peripheral blood, sampled from a patient treated with radiotherapy plus ipilimumab. The receptor's source is a human donor with non-small cell lung cancer whose response to radiotherapy plus ipilimumab could not be evaluated.

The CDR3 nucleotides are TGTGCCAGTAGTATATCACAGGGGTCTCGACTAGCGGTAACCCCCACAGATACGCAGTATTTT. It specifies CASSISQGSRLAVTPTDTQYF. The chain is built from TRBV19 and TRBJ2-3, with 9 bases lining up with TRBD2. Trimming took 2 bases from V and 2 from J; bases not matched to a gene: 20. This CDR3 region has 21 residues. CDR1 and CDR2 (germline): LNHDA, SQIVND (reference sequence).